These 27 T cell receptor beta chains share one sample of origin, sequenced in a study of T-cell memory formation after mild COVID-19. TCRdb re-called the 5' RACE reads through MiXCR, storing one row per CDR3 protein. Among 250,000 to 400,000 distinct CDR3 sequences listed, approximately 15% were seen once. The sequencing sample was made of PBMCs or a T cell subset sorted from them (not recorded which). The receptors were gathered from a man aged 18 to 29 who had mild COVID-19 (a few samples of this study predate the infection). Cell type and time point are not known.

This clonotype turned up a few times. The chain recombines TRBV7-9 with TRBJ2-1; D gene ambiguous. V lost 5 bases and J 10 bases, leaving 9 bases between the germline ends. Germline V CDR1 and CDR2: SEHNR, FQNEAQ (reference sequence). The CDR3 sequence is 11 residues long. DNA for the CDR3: TGTGCCAGCAGCGTAGGATGGGAGCAGTTCTTC. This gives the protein CASSVGWEQFF.

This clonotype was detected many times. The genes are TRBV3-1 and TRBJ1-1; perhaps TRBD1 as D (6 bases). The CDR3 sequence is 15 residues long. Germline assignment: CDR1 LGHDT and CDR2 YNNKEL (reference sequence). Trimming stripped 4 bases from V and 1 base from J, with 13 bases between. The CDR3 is CASSRRGTRNTEAFF. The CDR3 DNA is TGTGCCAGCAGCCGGAGGGGGACAAGGAACACTGAAGCTTTCTTT. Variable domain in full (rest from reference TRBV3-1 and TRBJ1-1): DTAVSQTPKYLVTQMGNDKSIKCEQNLGHDTMYWYKQDSKKFLKIMFSYNNKELIINETVPNRFSPKSPDKAHLNLHINSLELGDSAVYFCASSRRGTRNTEAFFGQGTRLTVV.

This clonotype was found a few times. As DNA, the CDR3 is TGCGCCAGCAGCTTTTATTACACCGGGGAGCTGTTTTTT. Its protein product is CASSFYYTGELFF. This chain links TRBV5-1 with TRBJ2-2; no clear D gene. Deletions cut 2 bases from V and 3 bases from J, with 5 bases between. The CDR3 has 13 residues. Germline assignment: CDR1 SGHRS and CDR2 YFSETQ.

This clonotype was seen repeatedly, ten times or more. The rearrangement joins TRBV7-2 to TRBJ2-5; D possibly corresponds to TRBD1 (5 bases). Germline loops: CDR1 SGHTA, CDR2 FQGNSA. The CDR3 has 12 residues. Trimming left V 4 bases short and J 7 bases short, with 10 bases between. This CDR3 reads CASSSWGGTQYF. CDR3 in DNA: TGTGCCAGCAGCTCGTGGGGCGGGACCCAGTACTTC.

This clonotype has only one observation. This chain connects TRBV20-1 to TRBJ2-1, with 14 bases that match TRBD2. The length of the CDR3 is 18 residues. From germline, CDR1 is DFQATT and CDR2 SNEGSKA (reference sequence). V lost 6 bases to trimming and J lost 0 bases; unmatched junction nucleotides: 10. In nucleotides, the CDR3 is TGCAGTGCCCTTCGTGGACTAGCGGGGGGCCCCTCCTACAATGAGCAGTTCTTC. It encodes CSALRGLAGGPSYNEQFF.

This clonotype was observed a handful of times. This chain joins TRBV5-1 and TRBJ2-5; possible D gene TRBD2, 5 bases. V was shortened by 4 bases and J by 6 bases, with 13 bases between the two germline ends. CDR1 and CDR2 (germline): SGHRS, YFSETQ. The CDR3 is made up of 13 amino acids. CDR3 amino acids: CASSPEGRKTQYF. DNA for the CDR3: TGCGCCAGCAGCCCGGAAGGGAGAAAGACCCAGTACTTC.

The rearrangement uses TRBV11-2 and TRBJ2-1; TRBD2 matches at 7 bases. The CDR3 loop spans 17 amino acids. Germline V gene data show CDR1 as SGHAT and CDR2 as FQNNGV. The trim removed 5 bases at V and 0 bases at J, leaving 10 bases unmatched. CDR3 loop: CASSISGSSGSYNEQFF. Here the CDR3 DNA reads TGTGCCAGCAGCATTTCGGGGTCTAGCGGCTCCTACAATGAGCAGTTCTTC.

This CDR3 is CASSRPYPDTQYF. CDR3 sequence (DNA): TGTGCCAGCAGCCGCCCGTACCCAGATACGCAGTATTTT. The chain uses TRBV7-2 and TRBJ2-3; no clear D gene. The length of the CDR3 is 13 residues. Trimming removed 5 bases from V and 4 bases from J, with 10 bases in between. The germline V gene encodes CDR1 SGHTA and CDR2 FQGNSA.

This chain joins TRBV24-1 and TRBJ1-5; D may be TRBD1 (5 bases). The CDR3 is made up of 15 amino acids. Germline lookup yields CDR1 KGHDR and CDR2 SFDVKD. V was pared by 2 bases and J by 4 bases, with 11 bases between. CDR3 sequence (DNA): TGTGCCACCAGTGATTCGCAGGGTGAAAATCAGCCCCAGCATTTT. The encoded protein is CATSDSQGENQPQHF.

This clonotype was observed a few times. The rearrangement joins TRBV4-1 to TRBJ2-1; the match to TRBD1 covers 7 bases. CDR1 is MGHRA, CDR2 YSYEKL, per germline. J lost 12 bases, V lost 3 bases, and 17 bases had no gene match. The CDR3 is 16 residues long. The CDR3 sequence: CASSHGRDSISLGQFF. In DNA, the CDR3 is TGCGCCAGCAGCCACGGACGGGACAGCATATCGCTCGGGCAGTTCTTC.

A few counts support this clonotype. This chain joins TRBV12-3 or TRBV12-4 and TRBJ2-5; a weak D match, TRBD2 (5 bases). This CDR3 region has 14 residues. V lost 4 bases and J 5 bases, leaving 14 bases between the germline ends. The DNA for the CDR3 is TGTGCCAGCAGTTCCCGCCTAGCCGCGGAGACCCAGTACTTC. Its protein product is CASSSRLAAETQYF.

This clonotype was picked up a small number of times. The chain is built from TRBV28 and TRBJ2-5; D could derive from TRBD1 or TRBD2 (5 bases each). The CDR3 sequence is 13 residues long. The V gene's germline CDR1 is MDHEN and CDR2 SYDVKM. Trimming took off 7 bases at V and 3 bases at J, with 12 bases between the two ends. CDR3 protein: CASTPGTEETQYF. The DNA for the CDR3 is TGTGCCAGCACCCCGGGGACGGAAGAGACCCAGTACTTC.

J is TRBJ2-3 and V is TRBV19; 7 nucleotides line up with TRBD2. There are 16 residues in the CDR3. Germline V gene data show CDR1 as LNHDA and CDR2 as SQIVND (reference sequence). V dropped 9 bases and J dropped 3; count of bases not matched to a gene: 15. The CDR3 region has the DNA TGTGCCAGCACCAGGTCCTCGGGGGGAAGGACAGATACGCAGTATTTT. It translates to CASTRSSGGRTDTQYF.

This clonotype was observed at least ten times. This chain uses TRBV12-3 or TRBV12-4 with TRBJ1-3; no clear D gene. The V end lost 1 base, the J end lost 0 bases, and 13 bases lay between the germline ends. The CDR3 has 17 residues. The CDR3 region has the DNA TGTGCCAGCAGTTTAGGGGGTCACCTGTTCTCTGGAAACACCATATATTTT. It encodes CASSLGGHLFSGNTIYF.

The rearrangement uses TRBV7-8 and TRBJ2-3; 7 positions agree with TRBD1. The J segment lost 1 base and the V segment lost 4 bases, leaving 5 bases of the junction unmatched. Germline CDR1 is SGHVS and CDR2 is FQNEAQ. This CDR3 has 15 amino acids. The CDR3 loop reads CASSSGTARTDTQYF. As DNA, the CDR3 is TGTGCCAGCAGCTCGGGGACAGCCCGCACAGATACGCAGTATTTT.

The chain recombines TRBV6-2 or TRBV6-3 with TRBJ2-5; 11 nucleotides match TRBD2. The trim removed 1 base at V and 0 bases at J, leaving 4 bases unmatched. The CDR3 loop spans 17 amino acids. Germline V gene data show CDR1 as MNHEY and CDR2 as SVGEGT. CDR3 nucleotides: TGTGCCAGCAGTTACTTGGGACTAGCGGACTACCAAGAGACCCAGTACTTC. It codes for CASSYLGLADYQETQYF.

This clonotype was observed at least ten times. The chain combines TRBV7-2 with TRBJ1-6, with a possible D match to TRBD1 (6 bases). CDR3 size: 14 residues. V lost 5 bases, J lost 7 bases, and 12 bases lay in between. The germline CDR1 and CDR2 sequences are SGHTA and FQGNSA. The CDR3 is CASSPRTENSPLHF. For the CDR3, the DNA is TGTGCCAGCAGCCCCCGGACAGAGAATTCACCCCTCCACTTT.

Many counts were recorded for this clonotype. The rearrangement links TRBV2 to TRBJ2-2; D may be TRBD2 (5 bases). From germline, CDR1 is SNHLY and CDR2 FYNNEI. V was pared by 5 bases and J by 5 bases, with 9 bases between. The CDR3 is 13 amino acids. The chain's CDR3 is CASSPTRTGELFF. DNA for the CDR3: TGTGCCAGCAGTCCCACTAGGACCGGGGAGCTGTTTTTT.

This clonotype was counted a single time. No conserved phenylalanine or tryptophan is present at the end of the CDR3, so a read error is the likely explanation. The chain's CDR3 is CAWSMGGDNEQFS. CDR3 coding DNA: TGTGCCTGGAGTATGGGGGGAGACAATGAGCAGTTCTCC. The rearrangement links TRBV30 to TRBJ2-1, with a tentative D call TRBD2 (6 bases). The CDR3 totals 13 residues. Germline loops: CDR1 GTSNPN, CDR2 SVGIG (reference sequence). V gave up 2 bases and J gave up 5 bases, with 10 bases separating them.

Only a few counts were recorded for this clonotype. CDR3 loop: CATSGIATGSTGELFF. In nucleotides, the CDR3 is TGTGCCACCAGTGGTATCGCGACAGGGAGCACCGGGGAGCTGTTTTTT. The V and J genes are TRBV24-1 and TRBJ2-2; 7 nucleotides align to TRBD1. Germline-derived CDR1 and CDR2 are KGHDR and SFDVKD. Trimming removed 5 bases from V and 4 bases from J; junction bases left unmatched: 9. The CDR3 loop spans 16 amino acids.

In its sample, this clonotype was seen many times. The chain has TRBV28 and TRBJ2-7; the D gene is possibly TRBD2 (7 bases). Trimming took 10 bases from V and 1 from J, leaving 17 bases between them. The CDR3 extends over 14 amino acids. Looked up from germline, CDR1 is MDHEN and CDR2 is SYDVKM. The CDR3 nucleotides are TGTGCCACCTCAAGGGGGGGTTGGTCCTACGAGCAGTACGTC. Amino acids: CATSRGGWSYEQYV.

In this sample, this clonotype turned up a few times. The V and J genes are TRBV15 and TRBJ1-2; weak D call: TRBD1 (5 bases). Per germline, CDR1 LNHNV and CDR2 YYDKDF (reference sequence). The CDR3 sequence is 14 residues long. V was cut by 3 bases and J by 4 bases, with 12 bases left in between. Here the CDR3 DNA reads TGTGCCACCAGCAGGGCGGGGGGAGCCTATGGCTACACCTTC. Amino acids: CATSRAGGAYGYTF.

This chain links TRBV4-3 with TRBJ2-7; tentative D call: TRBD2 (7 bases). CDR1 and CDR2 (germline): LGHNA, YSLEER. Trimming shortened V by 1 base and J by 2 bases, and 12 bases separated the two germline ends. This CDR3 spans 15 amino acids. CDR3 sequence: CASSQAGGLPYEQYF. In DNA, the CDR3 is TGCGCCAGCAGCCAAGCGGGGGGCCTACCCTACGAGCAGTACTTC.

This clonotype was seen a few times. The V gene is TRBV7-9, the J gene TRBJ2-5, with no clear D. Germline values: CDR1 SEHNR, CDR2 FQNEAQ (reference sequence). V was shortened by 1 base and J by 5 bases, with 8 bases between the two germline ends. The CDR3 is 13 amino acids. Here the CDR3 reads CASSLVSRETQYF. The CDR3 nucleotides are TGTGCCAGCAGCTTAGTCTCTAGGGAGACCCAGTACTTC.

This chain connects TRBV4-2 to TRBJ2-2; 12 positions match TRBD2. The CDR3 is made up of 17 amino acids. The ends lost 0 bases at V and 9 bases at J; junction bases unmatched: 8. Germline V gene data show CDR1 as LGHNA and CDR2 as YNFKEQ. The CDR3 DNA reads TGTGCCAGCAGCCAAGATTGGCTAGCGGGGGGGAGTCGGGAGCTGTTTTTT. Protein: CASSQDWLAGGSRELFF.

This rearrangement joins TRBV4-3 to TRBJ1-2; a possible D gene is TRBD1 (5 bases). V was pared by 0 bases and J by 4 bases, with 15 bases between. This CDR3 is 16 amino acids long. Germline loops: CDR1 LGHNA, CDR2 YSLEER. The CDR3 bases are TGCGCCAGCAGCCAAGATGGGGGAGTCGGGGTCTATGGCTACACCTTC. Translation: CASSQDGGVGVYGYTF.

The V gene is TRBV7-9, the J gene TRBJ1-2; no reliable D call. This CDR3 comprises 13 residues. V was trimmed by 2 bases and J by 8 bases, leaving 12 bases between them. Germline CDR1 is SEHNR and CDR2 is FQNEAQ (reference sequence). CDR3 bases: TGTGCCAGCAGCTTAAGGGTTGAGGACGGCTACACCTTC. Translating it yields CASSLRVEDGYTF.